The 32 T cell receptor beta chains presented below share a single source sample, sequenced in a study of T cells in Graves' hyperthyroidism and ophthalmopathy. TCR beta CDR3 sequences were amplified from RNA transcripts. The HTBI primer set was used in a first-round RT-PCR of the TCR CDR3. TCRdb fed the multiplex PCR reads into MiXCR, producing one record per CDR3 protein. The repertoire consists of about 590,000 distinct CDR3 sequences, with more than 15% occurring once and the leading ten covering under 7.5%. The sample was blood. The origin of the receptors is a woman in her thirties with Graves' hyperthyroidism.

The rearrangement uses TRBV18 and TRBJ1-5; 9 bases are shared with TRBD1. The CDR3 spans 13 residues. Germline V gene lookup returns CDR1 KGHSH and CDR2 LQKENI. V dropped 1 base and J dropped 12; count of bases not matched to a gene: 4. The CDR3 here is CASSPLEGQGQHF. CDR3 nucleotide sequence: TGTGCCAGCTCACCACTTGAGGGACAGGGCCAGCATTTT. Using reference TRBV18 and TRBJ1-5 for the parts outside the CDR3, the full variable domain is NAGVMQNPRHLVRRRGQEARLRCSPMKGHSHVYWYRQLPEEGLKFMVYLQKENIIDESGMPKERFSAEFPKEGPSILRIQQVVRGDSAAYFCASSPLEGQGQHFGDGTRLSIL.

This clonotype was counted at least ten times. The CDR3 reads CASSPSRASSTDTQYF. For the CDR3, the DNA is TGTGCCAGCTCACCTTCTCGGGCGTCTAGCACAGATACGCAGTATTTT. This chain connects TRBV18 to TRBJ2-3; no clear D. V was trimmed by 3 bases and J by 0 bases, leaving 13 bases between them. CDR3 size: 16 residues. Looked up from germline, CDR1 is KGHSH and CDR2 is LQKENI.

This clonotype was detected ten times or more. The chain combines TRBV30 with TRBJ2-7; 10 positions match TRBD2. This CDR3 comprises 16 residues. The V and J ends lost 0 bases and 5 bases, in that order; junction bases with no gene match: 10. CDR1 is GTSNPN and CDR2 is SVGIG in the germline V gene (reference sequence). CDR3 residues: CAWSVLDRTSGHEQYF. For the CDR3, the DNA is TGTGCCTGGAGTGTCTTGGACCGGACTAGCGGCCACGAGCAGTACTTC.

In its sample, this clonotype was seen a few times. The chain uses TRBV5-1 and TRBJ2-7; 11 nucleotides line up with TRBD2. The length of the CDR3 is 14 residues. Germline CDR1 SGHRS, CDR2 YFSETQ. Unmatched junction bases numbered 6, after V lost 5 bases and J lost 5 bases. The chain's CDR3 is CASRGLAGGNEQYF. The CDR3 nucleotides are TGCGCCAGCAGGGGGCTAGCGGGAGGTAACGAGCAGTACTTC.

The V gene is TRBV29-1, the J gene TRBJ2-7, with D tentatively TRBD1 (5 bases). Between the trimmed V and J ends, which lost 2 bases and 7 bases, there was a span of 18 bases. The CDR3 spans 14 residues. CDR1 and CDR2 (germline): SQVTM, ANQGSEA. CDR3 DNA: TGCAGCGTTGAAAGTCAGGGAACTCTACGGGAGCAGTACTTC. Its translation: CSVESQGTLREQYF.

This clonotype was detected only a few times. This sequence joins TRBV4-1 and TRBJ2-4; 11 bases line up with TRBD2. J lost 7 bases, V lost 0 bases, and 5 bases had no gene match. In germline, CDR1 is MGHRA, CDR2 YSYEKL. This CDR3 has 16 residues. The CDR3 here is CASSQEPLAGVNIQYF. The CDR3 DNA reads TGCGCCAGCAGCCAAGAGCCACTAGCGGGAGTCAACATTCAGTACTTC.

The V call is TRBV20-1, the J call TRBJ2-7; TRBD2 is a possible D gene (5 bases). V was trimmed by 1 base and J by 6 bases, leaving 19 bases between them. CDR3 length equals 15 residues. The germline V gene has CDR1 DFQATT and CDR2 SNEGSKA (reference sequence). The CDR3 protein is CSARGAAASKCEQYF. The CDR3 nucleotides read TGCAGTGCTAGAGGGGCAGCGGCCTCTAAGTGCGAGCAGTACTTC.

This chain uses TRBV6-2 or TRBV6-3 with TRBJ2-7; D is possibly TRBD2 (5 bases). CDR1 is MNHEY, CDR2 SVGEGT, per germline. This CDR3 is 17 amino acids long. Deletions cut 0 bases from V and 7 bases from J, with 22 bases between. CDR3 sequence reads: CASSYSPMRATPGEQYF. The CDR3 nucleotides are TGTGCCAGCAGTTACTCGCCGATGCGGGCCACTCCGGGGGAGCAGTACTTC.

The table lists this clonotype with a few counts. The chain is built from TRBV19 and TRBJ1-5; D not certain. V lost 2 bases, J lost 5 bases, and 10 bases lay in between. The length of the CDR3 is 14 residues. Per the germline V gene, CDR1 is LNHDA and CDR2 is SQIVND (reference sequence). CDR3 nucleotide sequence: TGTGCCAGTAGTATAAACGACGGGGATCAGCCCCAGCATTTT. Encoded protein: CASSINDGDQPQHF.

This clonotype showed up just a few times. V is TRBV5-1 and J is TRBJ2-1, with 9 positions matching TRBD2. This CDR3 comprises 17 residues. The V and J ends lost 5 bases and 3 bases, in that order; junction bases with no gene match: 12. The germline gives CDR1 SGHRS, CDR2 YFSETQ. The CDR3 nucleotides are TGCGCCAGCAGACTATCTAGCGGGACCAGAATCTACAATGAGCAGTTCTTC. Translating gives CASRLSSGTRIYNEQFF.

V and J are TRBV12-3 or TRBV12-4 and TRBJ1-3; possibly TRBD1 for D (5 bases). The CDR3 extends over 15 amino acids. V was shortened by 1 base and J by 4 bases, with 11 bases between the two germline ends. CDR3 in amino acids: CASSLVQGLGNTIYF. CDR3 in DNA: TGTGCCAGCAGTTTAGTTCAGGGATTGGGAAACACCATATATTTT.

The chain combines TRBV12-3 or TRBV12-4 with TRBJ2-7; 7 nucleotides align to TRBD1. Trimming at V came to 6 bases and at J to 2 bases, leaving 4 bases not matched to a gene. The CDR3 contains 13 residues. The CDR3 DNA is TGTGCCAGCAGGGGACAGTCCGCCTACGAGCAGTACTTC. Its protein is CASRGQSAYEQYF.

The rearrangement links TRBV7-9 to TRBJ2-1; 9 bases match TRBD1. Germline CDR1 is SEHNR and CDR2 is FQNEAQ (reference sequence). Losses at the gene ends were 1 base for V and 4 bases for J; bases not matched to a gene: 5. This CDR3 region has 16 residues. In DNA form, the CDR3 reads TGTGCCAGCAGCTTAGATTTACAGGGGGCATACAATGAGCAGTTCTTC. Translated, it gives CASSLDLQGAYNEQFF.

This clonotype has at least ten counts. CDR3 residues: CASSGTSGNYEQYF. In DNA, the CDR3 is TGTGCCAGCAGTGGGACTAGCGGGAACTACGAGCAGTACTTC. This rearrangement joins TRBV6-1 to TRBJ2-7; TRBD2 matches at 12 bases. The CDR3 runs to 14 residues. Germline lookup yields CDR1 MNHNS and CDR2 SASEGT. The V gene end was trimmed by 4 bases and the J gene end by 3 bases; junction bases not matched to a gene: 1.

The sample holds many counts of this clonotype. The J gene is TRBJ1-6, the V gene TRBV7-6, with D perhaps TRBD1 (5 bases). The germline V gene has CDR1 SGHVS and CDR2 FNYEAQ. V was cut by 0 bases and J by 10 bases, with 10 bases left in between. The CDR3 loop spans 14 amino acids. CDR3 sequence reads: CASSLAPRDSPLHF. CDR3 in DNA: TGTGCCAGCAGCTTAGCGCCCAGGGACTCACCCCTCCACTTT.

Regarding this clonotype: The junction differs from germline at one of its ends, possibly a read error. The chain couples TRBV15 to TRBJ2-5; the D call may be TRBD1 or TRBD2 (5 bases each). The CDR3 runs 16 residues. CDR1 and CDR2 (germline): LNHNV, YYDKDF (reference sequence). CDR3 DNA: TGTGCCGCCAGCAGAGACCCCCTTGTGAGGGGAGAGACCCAGTACTTC. The encoded protein is CAASRDPLVRGETQYF.

The chain is built from TRBV20-1 and TRBJ2-1; 9 nucleotides match TRBD2. Looked up from germline, CDR1 is DFQATT and CDR2 is SNEGSKA (reference sequence). The CDR3 spans 16 residues. Trimming took 1 base from V and 4 from J; bases not matched to a gene: 8. CDR3 residues: CSARGGTSLMYNEQFF. The DNA for the CDR3 is TGCAGTGCTAGAGGGGGGACTAGCTTAATGTACAATGAGCAGTTCTTC.

In its sample, this clonotype was seen a few times. The chain couples TRBV19 to TRBJ2-7, with TRBD2 identical over 10 bases. J gave up 3 bases and V 3 bases, and 11 bases lay outside the gene matches. Germline values: CDR1 LNHDA, CDR2 SQIVND (reference sequence). The CDR3 runs to 17 residues. CDR3: CASSISPPSGSIYEQYF. CDR3 nucleotide sequence: TGTGCCAGTAGTATCTCCCCACCTAGCGGGAGCATCTACGAGCAGTACTTC.

The table lists this clonotype with many counts. The genes are TRBV11-2 and TRBJ2-7; 8 nucleotides match TRBD1. Per germline, CDR1 SGHAT and CDR2 FQNNGV. CDR3 length: 15 amino acids. Germline trimming cut 3 bases from V and 5 bases from J; bases unmatched to any gene: 9. CDR3 protein: CASSFSGAGGDEQYF. The CDR3 DNA sequence: TGTGCCAGCAGCTTCTCGGGGGCAGGGGGCGACGAGCAGTACTTC. Together with reference TRBV11-2 and TRBJ2-7, the CDR3 gives the full variable domain: EAGVAQSPRYKIIEKRQSVAFWCNPISGHATLYWYQQILGQGPKLLIQFQNNGVVDDSQLPKDRFSAERLKGVDSTLKIQPAKLEDSAVYLCASSFSGAGGDEQYFGPGTRLTVT.

This clonotype was seen ten or more times. This chain connects TRBV28 to TRBJ1-6; D possibly corresponds to TRBD1 (5 bases). This CDR3 contains 14 residues. Germline loops: CDR1 MDHEN, CDR2 SYDVKM. Trimming shortened V by 6 bases and J by 6 bases, and 12 bases separated the two germline ends. The CDR3, as DNA: TGTGCCAGCAGCCGTGGGGACGGTAATTCACCCCTCCACTTT. This codes for CASSRGDGNSPLHF.

The genes are TRBV19 and TRBJ2-7; 7 nucleotides match TRBD1. The junction had 12 bases not matched to a gene; V was cut back by 5 bases and J by 2 bases. The CDR3 contains 16 residues. Germline CDR1 and CDR2: LNHDA and SQIVND (reference sequence). The CDR3 sequence: CASSSPLPGQTYEQYF. In nucleotides, the CDR3 is TGTGCCAGTAGTTCACCCCTGCCGGGACAGACCTACGAGCAGTACTTC.

This clonotype was recorded many times. The CDR3 sequence is CASSLGDTRETQYF. DNA of the CDR3: TGTGCCAGCAGCTTAGGGGACACCAGGGAGACCCAGTACTTC. The chain uses TRBV7-9 and TRBJ2-5, with D perhaps TRBD1 (6 bases). This CDR3 is 14 amino acids long. Per the germline V gene, CDR1 is SEHNR and CDR2 is FQNEAQ (reference sequence). V lost 1 base to trimming and J lost 5 bases, with 11 bases between them.

This clonotype was detected ten times or more. The V and J genes are TRBV20-1 and TRBJ2-7, with 7 bases lining up with TRBD1. The germline CDR1 and CDR2 sequences are DFQATT and SNEGSKA (reference sequence). V was pared by 7 bases and J by 7 bases, with 4 bases of the junction left unmatched. This CDR3 has 10 amino acids. The CDR3 coding sequence is TGCAGTGTCGGGACAGTTGAGCAGTACTTC. Encoded protein: CSVGTVEQYF.

The J gene is TRBJ2-5, the V gene TRBV28, with a weak D call TRBD2 (5 bases). The CDR3 runs 10 residues. Germline V gene sequence: CDR1 MDHEN, CDR2 SYDVKM. Trimming stripped 3 bases from V and 13 bases from J, with 9 bases between. The CDR3, as DNA: TGTGCCAGCAGTTTTAGCGTTTTGTACTTC. Translation: CASSFSVLYF.

This clonotype turned up a few times. The chain carries TRBV29-1 and TRBJ2-5; TRBD2 might be the D (7 bases). Deletions cut 5 bases from V and 5 bases from J, with 15 bases between. CDR1 and CDR2 (germline): SQVTM, ANQGSEA. The CDR3 covers 13 residues. The CDR3: CSVLAEGGETQYF. Written as DNA, the CDR3 is TGCAGCGTTCTCGCTGAGGGGGGGGAGACCCAGTACTTC.

This clonotype was seen more than once but under ten times. The J gene is TRBJ2-2, the V gene TRBV5-1; the match to TRBD2 covers 9 bases. There are 15 residues in the CDR3. CDR1 is SGHRS, CDR2 YFSETQ, per germline. The ends lost 5 bases at V and 3 bases at J; junction bases unmatched: 5. DNA of the CDR3: TGCGCCAGCAGATCACTAGCGGGCGACACCGGGGAGCTGTTTTTT. Translating it yields CASRSLAGDTGELFF.

Concerning this clonotype: Since a much larger clone is just one base distant, this may be a read error. V gene TRBV7-3 combines with J gene TRBJ2-3, with a tentative D call TRBD1 (5 bases). The CDR3 runs to 14 residues. Germline values: CDR1 SGHTA, CDR2 FQGTGA. The CDR3 region has the DNA TGTGCCGGCAGCCAGGGAACCCGCACAGATACGCAGTATTTT. It is translated as CAGSQGTRTDTQYF.

This clonotype was detected a few times. The genes are TRBV24-1 and TRBJ2-1, with D possibly TRBD2 on 5 matching bases. Trimming stripped 12 bases from V and 2 bases from J, with 13 bases between. This CDR3 has 13 amino acids. CDR1 and CDR2 from the germline V gene are KGHDR and SFDVKD. CDR3 in DNA: TGTGCCGTCGAGGAGAGGGCCTACAATGAGCAGTTCTTC. It codes for CAVEERAYNEQFF.

The chain recombines TRBV6-6 with TRBJ1-3; D remains ambiguous. Germline V CDR1 and CDR2: MNHNY, SVGAGI (reference sequence). The CDR3 runs 15 residues. V lost 0 bases, J lost 0 bases, and 6 bases lay in between. CDR3 nucleotide sequence: TGTGCCAGCAGTTACTCGTCACCCTCTGGAAACACCATATATTTT. This codes for CASSYSSPSGNTIYF.

This clonotype was recorded at least ten times. The chain employs TRBV12-3 or TRBV12-4 and TRBJ2-4; the D gene is possibly TRBD2 (6 bases). V was clipped by 5 bases and J by 8 bases, with 16 bases between them. This CDR3 contains 14 residues. CDR3 residues: CASSTTSPADIQYF. CDR3 sequence (DNA): TGTGCCAGCAGTACGACTAGTCCCGCCGACATTCAGTACTTC.

This clonotype was seen repeatedly, ten times or more. V is TRBV27 and J is TRBJ2-2; no clear D. The V end lost 2 bases, the J end lost 6 bases, and 10 bases lay between the germline ends. CDR1 is MNHEY, CDR2 SMNVEV, per germline (reference sequence). The CDR3 totals 14 residues. The CDR3 sequence: CASSLVAVAGELFF. The CDR3 region has the DNA TGTGCCAGCAGTTTAGTGGCAGTCGCCGGGGAGCTGTTTTTT.

Many counts were recorded for this clonotype. The chain has TRBV28 and TRBJ2-3; D not certain. Trimming stripped 7 bases from V and 8 bases from J, with 22 bases between. The germline V gene encodes CDR1 MDHEN and CDR2 SYDVKM. This CDR3 spans 15 amino acids. The CDR3 region has the DNA TGTGCCAGCACCCCACCTGGCCTGGGTAGGGCTACGCAGTATTTT. This sequence encodes CASTPPGLGRATQYF.